This T cell receptor (beta chain) is from a study of shared clonotypes between healthy human individuals. Of note for this clone: Its cognate antigen is unknown. This sample includes further DNA sequences coding for the same CDR3.

Naive CD8 cells lacked CD45RO and underwent positive selection for CCR7, leaving out terminally differentiated effector memory CD45RA+ cells. Study-wide results and caveats: Clonotypes not shared had lower generation probabilities than those common to all four donors.

Genomic DNA per cell subset filled all wells of several immunoSEQ plates. Profiled with immunoSEQ multiplex PCR; TCRdb holds only in-frame clones, not every one. Here the sample spans around 2,000,000 clones, about 95% being singletons. The CDR3 sequence is 16 residues long. V lost 1 base to trimming and J lost 0 bases; unmatched junction nucleotides: 3. Germline loops: CDR1 MNHEY, CDR2 SVGAGI. Sequencing input: naive CD8+ T cells sorted from blood. This sequence originates from a young man in good health. V usage is TRBV6-5 and J usage is TRBJ2-1; 7 bases are shared with TRBD2. CDR3 coding DNA: TGTGCCAGCAGTTACTTGGGGGGGAGCTCCTACAATGAGCAGTTCTTC. It translates to CASSYLGGSSYNEQFF.